This TCR beta chain appears in the sequencing data of a study of early T cells in non-severe SARS-CoV-2 infection. Unique molecular identifiers were attached to individual cDNA molecules. TCRdb re-derived calls from the 5' RACE reads in MiXCR, one entry per CDR3 protein. Of about 33,000 distinct CDR3 sequences listed, 4% to 5% were seen once; the top ten hold approximately 8.5%. The V and J ends lost 5 bases and 6 bases, in that order; junction bases with no gene match: 9. The CDR3 has 15 amino acids. This clonotype was detected ten times or more. Sample: whole blood. The chain links TRBV12-3 or TRBV12-4 to TRBJ2-1; TRBD2 agrees at 8 bases. The sequence was obtained from an adult who was a healthcare worker with PCR-confirmed SARS-CoV-2 infection or an uninfected control (not recorded which). DNA of the CDR3: TGTGCCAGCAGTCCAACTCGGACTAGCAGCAATGAGCAGTTCTTC. Residues: CASSPTRTSSNEQFF.